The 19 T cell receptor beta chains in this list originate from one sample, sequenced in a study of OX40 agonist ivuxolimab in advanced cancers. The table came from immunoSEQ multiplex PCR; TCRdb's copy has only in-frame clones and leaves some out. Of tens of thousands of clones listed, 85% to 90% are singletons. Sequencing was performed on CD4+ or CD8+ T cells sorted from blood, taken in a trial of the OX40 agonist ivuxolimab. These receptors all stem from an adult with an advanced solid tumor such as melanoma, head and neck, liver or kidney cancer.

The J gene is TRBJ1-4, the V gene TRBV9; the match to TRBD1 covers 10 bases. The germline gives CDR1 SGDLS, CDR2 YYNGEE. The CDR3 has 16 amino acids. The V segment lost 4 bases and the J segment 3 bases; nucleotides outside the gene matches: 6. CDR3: CASSFGQGVPNEKLFF. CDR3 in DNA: TGTGCCAGCAGCTTCGGACAGGGGGTCCCTAATGAAAAACTGTTTTTT.

The CDR3 region is CASSLTGTSGRRDEQFF. The CDR3 DNA reads as TGTGCCAGCAGCTTAACCGGGACTAGCGGGAGGAGGGATGAGCAGTTCTTC. The chain couples TRBV5-6 to TRBJ2-1, with 15 nucleotides matching TRBD2. Germline V gives CDR1 SGHDT, CDR2 YYEEEE. This CDR3 has 17 amino acids. The ends lost 2 bases at V and 8 bases at J; junction bases unmatched: 8.

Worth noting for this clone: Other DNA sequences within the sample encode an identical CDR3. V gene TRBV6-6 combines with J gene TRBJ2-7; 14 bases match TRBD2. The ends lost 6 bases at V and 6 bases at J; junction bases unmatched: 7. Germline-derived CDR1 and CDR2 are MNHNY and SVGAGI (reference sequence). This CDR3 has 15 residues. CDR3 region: CASSHGLAGGREQYF. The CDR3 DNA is TGTGCCAGCAGCCATGGACTAGCGGGAGGTCGCGAGCAGTACTTC.

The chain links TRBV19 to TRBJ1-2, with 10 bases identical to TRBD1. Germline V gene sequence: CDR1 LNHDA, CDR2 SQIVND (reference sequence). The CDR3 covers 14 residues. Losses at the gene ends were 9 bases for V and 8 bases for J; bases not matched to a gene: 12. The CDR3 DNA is TGTGCCAGCGCGACCGGGACAGGGGTTCGCGGCTACACCTTC. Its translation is CASATGTGVRGYTF.

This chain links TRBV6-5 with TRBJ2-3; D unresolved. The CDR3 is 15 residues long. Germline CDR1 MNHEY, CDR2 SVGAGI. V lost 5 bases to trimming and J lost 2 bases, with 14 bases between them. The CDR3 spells CASSADGKYTDTQYF. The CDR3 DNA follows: TGTGCCAGCAGTGCGGACGGAAAATACACAGATACGCAGTATTTT.

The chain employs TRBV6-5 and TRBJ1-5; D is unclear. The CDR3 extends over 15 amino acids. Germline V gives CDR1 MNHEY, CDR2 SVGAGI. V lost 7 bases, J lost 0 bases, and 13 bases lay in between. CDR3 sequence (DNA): TGTGCCAGCACCCTACGGAAGGGTAGCAATCAGCCCCAGCATTTT. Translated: CASTLRKGSNQPQHF.

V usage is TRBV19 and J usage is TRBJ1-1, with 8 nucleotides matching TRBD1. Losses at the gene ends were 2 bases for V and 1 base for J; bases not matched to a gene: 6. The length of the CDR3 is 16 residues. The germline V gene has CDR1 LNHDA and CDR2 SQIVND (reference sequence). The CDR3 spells CASSIWTGRRNTEAFF. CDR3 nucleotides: TGTGCCAGTAGTATATGGACAGGGAGGAGGAACACTGAAGCTTTCTTT.

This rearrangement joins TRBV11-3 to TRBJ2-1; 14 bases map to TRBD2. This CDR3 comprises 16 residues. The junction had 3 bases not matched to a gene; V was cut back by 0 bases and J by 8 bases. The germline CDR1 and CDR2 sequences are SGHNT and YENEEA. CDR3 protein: CASSLEVGLAGDEQFF. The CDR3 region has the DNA TGTGCCAGCAGCTTAGAAGTGGGACTAGCGGGGGATGAGCAGTTCTTC.

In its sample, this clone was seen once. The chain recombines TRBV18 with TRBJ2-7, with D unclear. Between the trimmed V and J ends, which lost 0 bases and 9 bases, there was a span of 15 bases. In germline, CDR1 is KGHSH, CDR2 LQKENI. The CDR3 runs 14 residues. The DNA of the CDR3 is TGTGCCAGCTCACCACCGTATTTTGGCCGAGCGCAGTACTTC. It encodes CASSPPYFGRAQYF.

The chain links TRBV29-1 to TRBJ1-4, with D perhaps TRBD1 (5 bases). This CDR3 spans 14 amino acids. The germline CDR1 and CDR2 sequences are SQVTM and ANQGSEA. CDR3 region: CSALRGQGNEKLFF. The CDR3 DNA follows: TGCAGTGCCCTCCGGGGCCAGGGTAATGAAAAACTGTTTTTT.

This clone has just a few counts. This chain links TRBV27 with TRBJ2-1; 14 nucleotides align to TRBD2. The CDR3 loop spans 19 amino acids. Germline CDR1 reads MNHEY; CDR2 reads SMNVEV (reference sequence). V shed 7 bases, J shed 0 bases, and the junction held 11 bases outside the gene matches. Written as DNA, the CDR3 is TGTGCCAGCACCCTTTTTCCGGGACTAGCGGGAGTCTCCTACAATGAGCAGTTCTTC. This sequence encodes CASTLFPGLAGVSYNEQFF.

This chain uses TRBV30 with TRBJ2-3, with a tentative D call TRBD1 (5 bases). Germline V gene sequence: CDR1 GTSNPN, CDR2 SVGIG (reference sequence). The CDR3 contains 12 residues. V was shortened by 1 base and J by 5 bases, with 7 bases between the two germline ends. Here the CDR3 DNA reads TGTGCCTGGAGTGGGGGCAGAGATACGCAGTATTTT. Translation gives CAWSGGRDTQYF.

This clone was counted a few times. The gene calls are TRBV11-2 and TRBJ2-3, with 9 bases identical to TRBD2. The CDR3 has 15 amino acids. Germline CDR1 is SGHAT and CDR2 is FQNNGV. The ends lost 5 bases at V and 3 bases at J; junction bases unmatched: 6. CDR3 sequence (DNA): TGTGCCAGCAGCCTTAGCGGGAGTTTGACAGATACGCAGTATTTT. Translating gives CASSLSGSLTDTQYF.

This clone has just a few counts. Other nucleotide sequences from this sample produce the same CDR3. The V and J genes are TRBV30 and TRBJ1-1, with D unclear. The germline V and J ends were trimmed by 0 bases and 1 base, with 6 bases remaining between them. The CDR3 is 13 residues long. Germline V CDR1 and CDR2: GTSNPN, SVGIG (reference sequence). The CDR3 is CAWSVSSNTEAFF. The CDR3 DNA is TGTGCCTGGAGTGTAAGCTCGAACACTGAAGCTTTCTTT.

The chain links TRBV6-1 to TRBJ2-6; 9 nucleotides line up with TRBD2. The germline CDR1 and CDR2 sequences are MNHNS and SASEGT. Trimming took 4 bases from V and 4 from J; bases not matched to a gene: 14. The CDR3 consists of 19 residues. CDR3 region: CASSGDPGLAPSGANVLTF. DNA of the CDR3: TGTGCCAGCAGTGGGGATCCGGGACTAGCACCTTCGGGGGCCAACGTCCTGACTTTC.

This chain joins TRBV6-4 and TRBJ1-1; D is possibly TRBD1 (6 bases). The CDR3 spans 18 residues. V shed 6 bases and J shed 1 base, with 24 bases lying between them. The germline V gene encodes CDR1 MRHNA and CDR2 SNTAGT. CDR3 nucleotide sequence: TGTGCCAGCAGAGGCGACTTACGGACAGCGGGGGGGAACACTGAAGCTTTCTTT. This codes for CASRGDLRTAGGNTEAFF.

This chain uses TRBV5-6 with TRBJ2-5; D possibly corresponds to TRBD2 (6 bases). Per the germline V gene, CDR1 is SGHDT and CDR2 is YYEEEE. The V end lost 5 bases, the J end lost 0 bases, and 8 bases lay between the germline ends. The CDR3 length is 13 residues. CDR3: CASSAGYQETQYF. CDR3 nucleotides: TGTGCCAGCAGTGCGGGGTACCAAGAGACCCAGTACTTC. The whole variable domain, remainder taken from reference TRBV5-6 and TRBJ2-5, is DAGVTQSPTHLIKTRGQQVTLRCSPKSGHDTVSWYQQALGQGPQFIFQYYEEEERQRGNFPDRFSGHQFPNYSSELNVNALLLGDSALYLCASSAGYQETQYFGPGTRLLVL.

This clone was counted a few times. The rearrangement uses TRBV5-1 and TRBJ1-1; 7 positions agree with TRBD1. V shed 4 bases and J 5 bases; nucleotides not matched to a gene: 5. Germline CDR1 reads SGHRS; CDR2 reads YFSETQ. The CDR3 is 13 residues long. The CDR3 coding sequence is TGCGCCAGCAGCGCACAGGGGCAAACTGAAGCTTTCTTT. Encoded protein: CASSAQGQTEAFF.

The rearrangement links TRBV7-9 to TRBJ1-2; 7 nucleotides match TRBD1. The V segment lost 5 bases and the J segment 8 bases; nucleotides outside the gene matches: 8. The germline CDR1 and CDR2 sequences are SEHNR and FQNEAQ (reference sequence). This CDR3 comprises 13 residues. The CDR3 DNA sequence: TGTGCCAGCAGCATGGGACAGCCTTACGGCTACACCTTC. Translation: CASSMGQPYGYTF.